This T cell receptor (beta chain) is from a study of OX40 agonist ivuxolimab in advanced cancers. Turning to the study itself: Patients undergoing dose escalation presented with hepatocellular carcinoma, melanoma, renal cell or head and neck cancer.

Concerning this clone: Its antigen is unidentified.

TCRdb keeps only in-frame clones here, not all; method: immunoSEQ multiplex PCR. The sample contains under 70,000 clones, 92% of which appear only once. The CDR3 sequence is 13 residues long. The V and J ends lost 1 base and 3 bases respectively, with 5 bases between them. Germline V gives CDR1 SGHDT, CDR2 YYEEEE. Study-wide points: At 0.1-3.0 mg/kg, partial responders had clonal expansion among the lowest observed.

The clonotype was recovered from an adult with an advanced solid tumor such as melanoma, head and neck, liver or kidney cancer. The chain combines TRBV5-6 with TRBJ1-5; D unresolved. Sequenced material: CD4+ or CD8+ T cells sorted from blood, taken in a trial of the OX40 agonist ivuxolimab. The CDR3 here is CASSLQINQPQHF. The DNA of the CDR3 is TGTGCCAGCAGCTTGCAGATCAATCAGCCCCAGCATTTT.